This T cell receptor beta chain was documented in a study of Graves' ophthalmopathy and Graves' hyperthyroidism. General study points: Ophthalmopathy progression was predicted with approximately 68% sensitivity and 72.22% specificity.

Trimming cost V 2 bases and J 4 bases, with 11 bases left between them. Germline V gene sequence: CDR1 LNHDA, CDR2 SQIVND (reference sequence). This CDR3 is 15 amino acids long. In this sample, this clonotype turned up a few times. The target antigen is unknown. The authors amplified TCR beta CDR3 regions, and they did so from RNA transcripts for repertoire sequencing. An opening RT-PCR round employed HTBI primers and preceded a second-round multiplex PCR. TCRdb reprocessed the multiplex PCR reads via MiXCR and lists one record per CDR3 protein. This table holds 300,000 to 450,000 distinct CDR3 sequences, about a sixth found once.

This sequence originates from an adult woman with stable Graves' hyperthyroidism. The rearrangement uses TRBV19 and TRBJ2-2, with D possibly being TRBD1 or TRBD2 (5 bases each). Sequences were obtained from peripheral blood. The DNA of the CDR3 is TGTGCCAGTAGTATAACCGGGGCAGCCACCGGGGAGCTGTTTTTT. Translating gives CASSITGAATGELFF.